These 32 T cell receptor beta chains were sequenced from one sample in a study of T cells after yellow fever vaccination. TCRdb reprocessed the 5' RACE reads with MiXCR, giving one entry per CDR3 protein. The repertoire includes hundreds of thousands of distinct CDR3 sequences, roughly 9% of them detected once, and approximately 3.5% sits in the top ten. The starting material was CD4+ T cells sorted from PBMCs, obtained 5 days after the yellow fever booster vaccination. Receptors were obtained from a man aged 18 to 30 who received the YFV17D yellow fever vaccine.

This clonotype showed up just a few times. The chain uses TRBV25-1 and TRBJ2-1, with 9 bases fitting TRBD2. The length of the CDR3 is 16 residues. Germline lookup yields CDR1 MGHDK and CDR2 SYGVNS. J was trimmed by 4 bases and V by 4 bases; bases with no gene match: 8. CDR3 DNA sequence: TGTGCCAGCAGTGCACTAACTAGCGGGTTATACAATGAGCAGTTCTTC. Translated, it gives CASSALTSGLYNEQFF.

The table lists this clonotype with a few counts. This rearrangement joins TRBV6-2 or TRBV6-3 to TRBJ1-5, with D uncertain. Trimming pared 4 bases from V and 2 bases from J, leaving 15 bases between. Germline V gene lookup returns CDR1 MNHEY and CDR2 SVGEGT. This CDR3 spans 16 amino acids. CDR3 nucleotides: TGTGCCAGCAGTTTCGTGGGCCCTTATGGCAATCAGCCCCAGCATTTT. Its protein product is CASSFVGPYGNQPQHF.

This clonotype appeared many times. This sequence joins TRBV27 and TRBJ1-1; possible D gene TRBD1, 5 bases. CDR1 and CDR2 from the germline V gene are MNHEY and SMNVEV (reference sequence). Trimming removed 5 bases at V and 4 bases at J, with 14 bases between. The CDR3 consists of 14 residues. CDR3 in amino acids: CASSPWTGGTEAFF. The CDR3 coding sequence is TGTGCCAGCAGTCCCTGGACTGGGGGCACTGAAGCTTTCTTT.

This chain uses TRBV28 with TRBJ2-5; TRBD2 might be the D (7 bases). Germline V gene lookup returns CDR1 MDHEN and CDR2 SYDVKM. V was cut by 10 bases and J by 7 bases, with 19 bases left in between. The CDR3 length is 13 residues. CDR3 sequence reads: CATSPGGGGTQYF. The CDR3 nucleotides are TGTGCCACCAGCCCTGGGGGAGGGGGGACCCAGTACTTC.

This clonotype was found a few times. The chain carries TRBV24-1 and TRBJ2-5; TRBD2 might be the D (6 bases). This CDR3 contains 13 residues. Per the germline V gene, CDR1 is KGHDR and CDR2 is SFDVKD. V lost 5 bases and J 4 bases, leaving 10 bases between the germline ends. CDR3 region: CATSVRGRETQYF. CDR3 bases: TGTGCCACCAGTGTCCGGGGGAGAGAGACCCAGTACTTC.

This clonotype was picked up many times. The V gene is TRBV7-3, the J gene TRBJ2-2, with a tentative D call TRBD1 (5 bases). Between the trimmed V and J ends, which lost 3 bases and 5 bases, there was a span of 7 bases. Germline V gene sequence: CDR1 SGHTA, CDR2 FQGTGA. The CDR3 loop spans 13 amino acids. CDR3 DNA: TGTGCCAGCAGCTTGCAGGGAACCGGGGAGCTGTTTTTT. Its translation is CASSLQGTGELFF.

The sample holds many counts of this clonotype. This chain uses TRBV5-4 with TRBJ2-5; 9 nucleotides agree with TRBD1. The CDR3 sequence is 14 residues long. Germline loops: CDR1 SGHNT, CDR2 YYREEE (reference sequence). V lost 2 bases and J lost 1; bases outside the gene matches: 0. Written as DNA, the CDR3 is TGTGCCAGCAGCTTACAGGGGGCCCAAGAGACCCAGTACTTC. This gives the protein CASSLQGAQETQYF.

This clonotype was seen more than once but under ten times. The rearrangement joins TRBV9 to TRBJ2-2; D gene ambiguous. V was trimmed by 3 bases and J by 6 bases, leaving 15 bases between them. CDR3 length equals 15 residues. Looked up from germline, CDR1 is SGDLS and CDR2 is YYNGEE. The CDR3 region has the DNA TGTGCCAGCAGCGCCCCCGACTTACACCCCGGGGAGCTGTTTTTT. Translated: CASSAPDLHPGELFF.

This clonotype occurred a few times. The chain carries TRBV6-5 and TRBJ2-3; perhaps TRBD2 as D (6 bases). V lost 0 bases, J lost 8 bases, and 18 bases lay in between. CDR1 is MNHEY and CDR2 is SVGAGI in the germline V gene. The CDR3 is 16 amino acids. The CDR3 reads CASSYSGLVAGVTQYF. CDR3 DNA sequence: TGTGCCAGCAGTTACTCGGGACTTGTGGCTGGGGTTACGCAGTATTTT.

This clonotype was counted between two and nine times. The V gene is TRBV6-5, the J gene TRBJ1-2; D ambiguous. Germline V gene lookup returns CDR1 MNHEY and CDR2 SVGAGI. The CDR3 sequence is 15 residues long. Trimming removed 0 bases from V and 0 bases from J, with 8 bases in between. This CDR3 reads CASSYSGKSNYGYTF. Here the CDR3 DNA reads TGTGCCAGCAGTTACTCCGGGAAGTCTAACTATGGCTACACCTTC.

In this sample, this clonotype turned up a few times. V and J are TRBV6-9 and TRBJ2-3; a possible D gene is TRBD1 (5 bases). This CDR3 has 16 amino acids. The V gene's germline CDR1 is MNHGY and CDR2 SVAAGI. V shed 5 bases and J shed 0 bases, with 15 bases lying between them. The CDR3 nucleotides read TGTGCCAGCAGTCTCGACAGACCCCTTAGCACAGATACGCAGTATTTT. Amino acids: CASSLDRPLSTDTQYF.

The J gene is TRBJ1-2, the V gene TRBV5-5; the D gene is possibly TRBD1 (6 bases). V was cut by 5 bases and J by 2 bases, with 13 bases left in between. The CDR3 sequence is 14 residues long. Per the germline V gene, CDR1 is SGHKS and CDR2 is YYEKEE (reference sequence). CDR3 protein: CASSHRVANYGYTF. For the CDR3, the DNA is TGTGCCAGCAGTCACAGGGTTGCCAACTATGGCTACACCTTC.

To note about this clonotype: The junction and the germline gene differ at one end; a read error may be behind it. This chain uses TRBV7-6 with TRBJ2-1; perhaps D is TRBD1 or TRBD2 (5 bases each). Germline CDR1 is SGHVS and CDR2 is FNYEAQ. This CDR3 has 14 amino acids. CDR3 DNA: TGTGCCAGCAGCCCACGGGGTTGGGGCTATGAGCTGTTCTTC. This sequence encodes CASSPRGWGYELFF.

V is TRBV10-3 and J is TRBJ1-2; the D gene is possibly TRBD1 (6 bases). In germline, CDR1 is ENHRY, CDR2 SYGVKD. V shed 10 bases and J shed 7 bases, with 13 bases lying between them. CDR3 length equals 11 residues. The CDR3 loop is CATRQESGYTF. The CDR3 coding sequence is TGTGCCACCAGACAGGAGTCTGGCTACACCTTC.

This clonotype appeared many times. This chain uses TRBV7-6 with TRBJ2-1; tentative D call: TRBD2 (6 bases). The CDR3 is 13 residues long. V was cut by 5 bases and J by 4 bases, with 9 bases left in between. Germline V gene data show CDR1 as SGHVS and CDR2 as FNYEAQ. As DNA, the CDR3 is TGTGCCAGCAGCCCCCGGGGGTACAATGAGCAGTTCTTC. This encodes CASSPRGYNEQFF.

This clonotype was recorded at least ten times. V usage is TRBV6-5 and J usage is TRBJ1-2, with 8 nucleotides matching TRBD1. The J segment lost 7 bases and the V segment lost 6 bases, leaving 16 bases of the junction unmatched. The CDR3 contains 16 residues. Germline CDR1 and CDR2: MNHEY and SVGAGI. This chain's CDR3 is CASSTHQGTGSLGYTF. The CDR3 nucleotides are TGTGCCAGCAGCACACATCAGGGGACAGGCTCACTTGGCTACACCTTC.

This clonotype was counted at least ten times. CDR3 amino acids: CASSPSGSGVRTEAFF. The CDR3 DNA reads TGCGCCAGCAGCCCTAGTGGGTCGGGGGTCCGCACTGAAGCTTTCTTT. This chain uses TRBV5-1 with TRBJ1-1, with D perhaps matching TRBD1 (5 bases). This CDR3 region has 16 residues. Per germline, CDR1 SGHRS and CDR2 YFSETQ. Between the trimmed V and J ends, which lost 4 bases and 4 bases, there was a span of 20 bases.

This chain uses TRBV18 with TRBJ1-2, with 10 bases that match TRBD1. Germline V gene sequence: CDR1 KGHSH, CDR2 LQKENI. The CDR3 consists of 15 residues. V lost 3 bases, J lost 6 bases, and 7 bases stayed unmatched. Here the CDR3 reads CASSPGQGSTHGYTF. CDR3 coding DNA: TGTGCCAGCTCACCGGGACAGGGGAGTACTCATGGCTACACCTTC.

The rearrangement joins TRBV11-2 to TRBJ2-2; D not certain. V lost 4 bases, J lost 3 bases, and 12 bases lay in between. The CDR3 covers 15 residues. CDR1 SGHAT and CDR2 FQNNGV come from the germline V gene. DNA of the CDR3: TGTGCCAGCAGCTCTTCGAGCGTATACACCGGGGAGCTGTTTTTT. Translation: CASSSSSVYTGELFF.

The rearrangement links TRBV11-2 to TRBJ2-5, with D perhaps being TRBD1 or TRBD2 (5 bases each). Between the trimmed V and J ends, which lost 0 bases and 9 bases, there was a span of 17 bases. CDR3 size: 15 residues. Germline V gives CDR1 SGHAT, CDR2 FQNNGV. Here the CDR3 DNA reads TGTGCCAGCAGCTTAGATCCGACGGGGCCGCGCCCCCAGTACTTC. Translated: CASSLDPTGPRPQYF.

This clonotype has just a few counts. The J gene is TRBJ1-3, the V gene TRBV9; 7 nucleotides match TRBD1. This CDR3 has 15 amino acids. The V gene end was trimmed by 0 bases and the J gene end by 4 bases; junction bases not matched to a gene: 4. CDR1 and CDR2 (germline): SGDLS, YYNGEE. The CDR3 sequence: CASSVDGQDGNTIYF. Here the CDR3 DNA reads TGTGCCAGCAGCGTAGACGGACAGGACGGAAACACCATATATTTT. Based on the CDR3 plus reference TRBV9 and TRBJ1-3, the full variable domain is DSGVTQTPKHLITATGQRVTLRCSPRSGDLSVYWYQQSLDQGLQFLIQYYNGEERAKGNILERFSAQQFPDLHSELNLSSLELGDSALYFCASSVDGQDGNTIYFGEGSWLTVV.

This chain joins TRBV7-9 and TRBJ1-1; D is uncertain. Per the germline V gene, CDR1 is SEHNR and CDR2 is FQNEAQ (reference sequence). Trimming cost V 3 bases and J 7 bases, with 12 bases left between them. CDR3 size: 13 residues. Here the CDR3 DNA reads TGTGCCAGCAGCTTTTACCGACACGGTGAAGCTTTCTTT. This gives the protein CASSFYRHGEAFF.

This clonotype appeared a few times. The V gene is TRBV7-2, the J gene TRBJ1-6; perhaps TRBD1 as D (6 bases). This CDR3 spans 14 amino acids. Germline V gene data show CDR1 as SGHTA and CDR2 as FQGNSA. V lost 3 bases and J lost 7, with 10 bases in between. DNA of the CDR3: TGTGCCAGCAGCTTGGGACACCAGAATTCACCCCTCCACTTT. Translation: CASSLGHQNSPLHF.

A few counts support this clonotype. The CDR3, as DNA: TGCGCCAGCAGCTGGGACAGGGGTGGAACTGAAGCTTTCTTT. This gives the protein CASSWDRGGTEAFF. The chain uses TRBV5-1 and TRBJ1-1, with 10 bases lining up with TRBD1. Germline values: CDR1 SGHRS, CDR2 YFSETQ. The length of the CDR3 is 14 residues. After removal of 3 bases from V and 5 bases from J, the junction contained 4 bases not matched to a gene. The variable domain in full, completed from reference TRBV5-1 and TRBJ1-1, reads KAGVTQTPRYLIKTRGQQVTLSCSPISGHRSVSWYQQTPGQGLQFLFEYFSETQRNKGNFPGRFSGRQFSNSRSEMNVSTLELGDSALYLCASSWDRGGTEAFFGQGTRLTVV.

The chain uses TRBV5-1 and TRBJ2-7; D gene ambiguous. Germline V gene data show CDR1 as SGHRS and CDR2 as YFSETQ. The germline V and J ends were trimmed by 5 bases and 0 bases, with 12 bases remaining between them. The CDR3 has 14 residues. In DNA, the CDR3 is TGCGCCAGCAGGCCGCCCGGCGGCTCCTACGAGCAGTACTTC. Residues: CASRPPGGSYEQYF.

The rearrangement uses TRBV5-1 and TRBJ2-7, with 7 bases matching TRBD1. Germline CDR1 and CDR2: SGHRS and YFSETQ. This CDR3 contains 15 residues. V shed 4 bases and J 1 base; nucleotides not matched to a gene: 8. The DNA for the CDR3 is TGCGCCAGCAGCGATGCCCCGGGACAGTCCTACGAGCAGTACTTC. It is translated as CASSDAPGQSYEQYF.

This rearrangement joins TRBV3-1 to TRBJ2-7, with D hard to call. V lost 1 base and J lost 5, with 9 bases in between. The CDR3 extends over 13 amino acids. CDR1 is LGHDT, CDR2 YNNKEL, per germline (reference sequence). The CDR3 sequence: CASSQGSGDEQYV. The CDR3 region has the DNA TGTGCCAGCAGCCAAGGGTCCGGAGACGAGCAGTACGTC.

This clonotype has a count of ten or more. This sequence joins TRBV5-1 and TRBJ1-6; perhaps TRBD1 as D (6 bases). CDR3 length: 18 residues. V dropped 0 bases and J dropped 5 bases, with 18 bases sitting between them. CDR1 is SGHRS, CDR2 YFSETQ, per germline. This chain's CDR3 is CASSLASSGGGDNSPLHF. CDR3 DNA sequence: TGCGCCAGCAGCTTGGCCAGTTCAGGAGGGGGAGATAATTCACCCCTCCACTTT.

This clonotype was detected only a few times. This chain links TRBV2 with TRBJ1-1; 8 positions match TRBD1. The CDR3 contains 14 residues. Germline assignment: CDR1 SNHLY and CDR2 FYNNEI. V lost 7 bases and J lost 4; bases outside the gene matches: 8. The CDR3 sequence is CASTGQGLSTEAFF. The CDR3 nucleotides read TGTGCCAGCACCGGACAGGGATTGAGCACTGAAGCTTTCTTT.

Only one count was recorded for this clonotype. The V call is TRBV20-1, the J call TRBJ2-3, with D tentatively TRBD2 (6 bases). V lost 0 bases and J 1 base, leaving 11 bases between the germline ends. The CDR3 is 15 amino acids. Per germline, CDR1 DFQATT and CDR2 SNEGSKA (reference sequence). In DNA, the CDR3 is TGCAGTGCTAGAGACGGAGGGGATGGCACAGATACGCAGTATTTT. It encodes CSARDGGDGTDTQYF.

This clonotype occurred a few times. The J gene is TRBJ2-1, the V gene TRBV11-2, with D maybe TRBD2 (6 bases). Between the trimmed V and J ends, which lost 2 bases and 12 bases, there was a span of 11 bases. Germline V lookup: CDR1 SGHAT, CDR2 FQNNGV. CDR3 length: 12 residues. This CDR3 reads CASSLYGAGQFF. The CDR3 DNA sequence: TGTGCCAGCAGCTTATACGGAGCGGGGCAGTTCTTC.

The chain joins TRBV6-2 or TRBV6-3 to TRBJ1-1; 7 bases align to TRBD1. The ends lost 6 bases at V and 1 base at J; junction bases unmatched: 5. CDR3 length: 14 amino acids. Germline V gene sequence: CDR1 MNHEY, CDR2 SVGEGT. CDR3 nucleotides: TGTGCCAGCAGCACTCACAGGGGGAACACTGAAGCTTTCTTT. Amino acids: CASSTHRGNTEAFF.